Listed here are 17 T cell receptor beta chains from one sample, sequenced in a study of shared clonotypes between healthy human individuals. Libraries were prepared by immunoSEQ multiplex PCR; TCRdb keeps only in-frame clonotypes and omits some of them. The sample holds some 1,400,000 clones, over 95% seen once. Source material: naive CD4+ T cells sorted from blood. As to subset: CD45RA+ positively selected. The receptors were sampled from a young man in good health.

V and J are TRBV28 and TRBJ1-5; TRBD1 might be the D (5 bases). The germline V gene encodes CDR1 MDHEN and CDR2 SYDVKM. The CDR3 has 14 residues. V was shortened by 5 bases and J by 2 bases, with 10 bases between the two germline ends. In nucleotides, the CDR3 is TGTGCCAGCAGTGAGGGGCGCCGCAATCAGCCCCAGCATTTT. This translates into CASSEGRRNQPQHF.

The chain links TRBV5-1 to TRBJ1-4; D not certain. The length of the CDR3 is 13 residues. Trimming pared 0 bases from V and 10 bases from J, leaving 10 bases between. The germline V gene encodes CDR1 SGHRS and CDR2 YFSETQ. The chain's CDR3 is CASSLEADGKLFF. The CDR3 DNA follows: TGCGCCAGCAGCTTGGAGGCCGACGGAAAACTGTTTTTT.

To note about this clone: The sample contains more than one DNA sequence encoding this CDR3. The chain has TRBV29-1 and TRBJ2-1; TRBD1 matches at 7 bases. This CDR3 spans 14 amino acids. Losses at the gene ends were 4 bases for V and 0 bases for J; bases not matched to a gene: 3. Germline loops: CDR1 SQVTM, CDR2 ANQGSEA. DNA of the CDR3: TGCAGCGTTGGGGACAGACGCTCCTACAATGAGCAGTTCTTC. This encodes CSVGDRRSYNEQFF.

The chain couples TRBV5-1 to TRBJ2-3; TRBD2 agrees at 13 bases. The CDR3 is 16 residues long. V trimming: 6 bases; J trimming: 5 bases; junction bases outside the gene matches: 9. CDR1 and CDR2 from the germline V gene are SGHRS and YFSETQ. The CDR3 spells CASIHGTSGEEDTQYF. In DNA form, the CDR3 reads TGCGCCAGCATCCACGGGACTAGCGGGGAGGAAGATACGCAGTATTTT. Together with reference TRBV5-1 and TRBJ2-3, the CDR3 gives the full variable domain: KAGVTQTPRYLIKTRGQQVTLSCSPISGHRSVSWYQQTPGQGLQFLFEYFSETQRNKGNFPGRFSGRQFSNSRSEMNVSTLELGDSALYLCASIHGTSGEEDTQYFGPGTRLTVL.

V and J are TRBV29-1 and TRBJ2-1; 10 bases are shared with TRBD2. Germline V gene sequence: CDR1 SQVTM, CDR2 ANQGSEA. The CDR3 extends over 13 amino acids. V gave up 5 bases and J gave up 6 bases; unmatched junction bases: 4. The CDR3 DNA reads TGCAGCGTTCGGGCTAGCGGGAGCAATGAGCAGTTCTTC. Translated: CSVRASGSNEQFF.

The genes are TRBV6-1 and TRBJ2-5; weak D call: TRBD2 (5 bases). The V end lost 4 bases, the J end lost 2 bases, and 14 bases lay between the germline ends. The CDR3 spans 15 residues. Germline V gives CDR1 MNHNS, CDR2 SASEGT. The CDR3 DNA reads TGTGCCAGCAGTGTGCTTAGTGGGAGTCAAGAGACCCAGTACTTC. Translated: CASSVLSGSQETQYF.

CDR3 DNA sequence: TGTGCTAGTGGTTTGGTAACGAACAGGCACACCGGGGAGCTGTTTTTT. As protein: CASGLVTNRHTGELFF. The rearrangement uses TRBV12-5 and TRBJ2-2; tentatively, D is TRBD1 (5 bases). Germline lookup yields CDR1 LGHNT and CDR2 FRNRAP. The V gene lost 0 bases and the J gene lost 3 bases, with 11 bases spanning the gap. This CDR3 spans 16 amino acids.

The genes are TRBV2 and TRBJ2-2, with TRBD1 as a possible D gene (6 bases). The length of the CDR3 is 13 residues. Per the germline V gene, CDR1 is SNHLY and CDR2 is FYNNEI. V was trimmed by 10 bases and J by 2 bases, leaving 11 bases between them. In nucleotides, the CDR3 is TGTGCCATCCCGGGACAAAACACCGGGGAGCTGTTTTTT. It codes for CAIPGQNTGELFF.

The chain employs TRBV27 and TRBJ1-3; weak D call: TRBD1 (5 bases). In germline, CDR1 is MNHEY, CDR2 SMNVEV (reference sequence). V dropped 4 bases and J dropped 1 base, with 11 bases sitting between them. The CDR3 spans 15 residues. The CDR3 nucleotides read TGTGCCAGCAGTTCCTTCCAGGGATCTGGAAACACCATATATTTT. It encodes CASSSFQGSGNTIYF.

Only one count was recorded for this clone. The chain joins TRBV5-1 to TRBJ2-3; D not certain. Per germline, CDR1 SGHRS and CDR2 YFSETQ. The CDR3 has 16 amino acids. V was clipped by 0 bases and J by 0 bases, with 11 bases between them. CDR3 DNA: TGCGCCAGCAGCTTGGGTACGGCCACTAGCACAGATACGCAGTATTTT. It specifies CASSLGTATSTDTQYF.

DNA of the CDR3: TGTGCCAGCAGCTTAGTCGGGACAGGGTTTACCGGGGAGCTGTTTTTT. Its protein is CASSLVGTGFTGELFF. This sequence joins TRBV7-3 and TRBJ2-2; the match to TRBD1 covers 9 bases. V shed 2 bases, J shed 5 bases, and the junction held 6 bases outside the gene matches. Germline values: CDR1 SGHTA, CDR2 FQGTGA. This CDR3 comprises 16 residues.

This clone was picked up one time. The chain couples TRBV6-1 to TRBJ2-4; D possibly corresponds to TRBD1 (7 bases). Germline V lookup: CDR1 MNHNS, CDR2 SASEGT. The length of the CDR3 is 17 residues. The V and J ends lost 3 bases and 0 bases respectively, with 15 bases between them. CDR3: CASSERGTALAKNIQYF. In DNA form, the CDR3 reads TGTGCCAGCAGTGAGCGCGGGACAGCCCTAGCCAAAAACATTCAGTACTTC.

The rearrangement uses TRBV7-9 and TRBJ2-7; a possible D gene is TRBD1 (6 bases). The CDR3 has 13 residues. Germline values: CDR1 SEHNR, CDR2 FQNEAQ (reference sequence). The germline V and J ends were trimmed by 5 bases and 6 bases, with 14 bases remaining between them. CDR3 bases: TGTGCCAGCAGCCGTTCACAGGGTTTCGAGCAGTACTTC. It specifies CASSRSQGFEQYF.

The chain combines TRBV7-9 with TRBJ2-5; D possibly uses TRBD1 or TRBD2 (5 bases each). The germline gives CDR1 SEHNR, CDR2 FQNEAQ (reference sequence). The CDR3 spans 11 residues. Trimming stripped 5 bases from V and 6 bases from J, with 7 bases between. The CDR3 here is CASSQGQTQYF. The CDR3 bases are TGTGCCAGCAGCCAGGGACAGACCCAGTACTTC.

The V gene is TRBV7-2, the J gene TRBJ2-7; 8 bases are a match to TRBD2. The CDR3 contains 15 residues. CDR1 and CDR2 from the germline V gene are SGHTA and FQGNSA. With V trimmed by 0 bases and J by 5 bases, 6 bases remained unmatched. The CDR3 bases are TGTGCCAGCAGCTTAGCGCTAGCGGGTAGAAACGAGCAGTACTTC. This translates into CASSLALAGRNEQYF.

The rearrangement links TRBV2 to TRBJ2-5; D gene uncertain. CDR1 SNHLY and CDR2 FYNNEI come from the germline V gene. CDR3 size: 14 residues. V lost 4 bases and J 3 bases, leaving 12 bases between the germline ends. CDR3 nucleotides: TGTGCCAGCAGTGCGTGGCGGACCAAAGAGACCCAGTACTTC. Translated, it gives CASSAWRTKETQYF. Supplemented by reference TRBV2 and TRBJ2-5, the full variable domain reads EPEVTQTPSHQVTQMGQEVILRCVPISNHLYFYWYRQILGQKVEFLVSFYNNEISEKSEIFDDQFSVERPDGSNFTLKIRSTKLEDSAMYFCASSAWRTKETQYFGPGTRLLVL.

The chain carries TRBV11-3 and TRBJ2-3; tentative D call: TRBD1 (5 bases). The CDR3 runs to 15 residues. CDR1 is SGHNT and CDR2 is YENEEA in the germline V gene. V lost 4 bases, J lost 0 bases, and 11 bases lay in between. In DNA, the CDR3 is TGTGCCAGCAGCTCCAGGGATACTAGCACAGATACGCAGTATTTT. Its translation is CASSSRDTSTDTQYF.